A single sample is the source of the 10 T cell receptor beta chains below, sequenced in a study of T cells expressing NK-cell markers (dated by TCRdb to 2018 to 2021). The library was prepared using 5' RACE. Sequencing relied on an Illumina HiSeq 2000. Following TCRdb reprocessing, every CDR3 protein sequence forms one entry, and DNA is not provided. The sample table holds 500,000 to 600,000 distinct CDR3 sequences. Of the sample, around 4% falls within the top ten clones. Specimen: blood T cells: a sorted CD56 or NKG2C T cell subset, CD4+ or CD8+ T cells, or bulk PBMC T cells (not recorded which). These receptor sequences come from a man between 18 and 35 years old in good health. Donor details come from another sample of the same person, matched by shared clones.

The chain couples TRBV4-3 to TRBJ2-6; TCRdb proposes TRBD1, but this gene call is untestable without DNA. CDR1 is LGHNA, CDR2 YSLEER, per germline. This CDR3 contains 17 residues. The CDR3 protein is CASSQDTGVSGANVLTF.

V is TRBV5-5 and J is TRBJ2-1. This CDR3 spans 11 amino acids. Looked up from germline, CDR1 is SGHKS and CDR2 is YYEKEE (reference sequence). CDR3 residues: CASSQNSEQFF.

The rearrangement links TRBV5-5 to TRBJ2-3; TCRdb gives TRBD2 as the D gene, but with no DNA this cannot be confirmed. Germline V lookup: CDR1 SGHKS, CDR2 YYEKEE (reference sequence). This CDR3 comprises 14 residues. The CDR3 loop reads CASSSLAGVGTQYF.

The CDR3: CASRIMSSYNEQFF. This rearrangement joins TRBV11-2 to TRBJ2-1. Germline CDR1 and CDR2: SGHAT and FQNNGV. This CDR3 is 14 amino acids long.

V usage is TRBV29-1 and J usage is TRBJ2-5; TCRdb lists TRBD1, though no DNA is available to test this call. The CDR3 totals 13 residues. Germline CDR1 is SQVTM and CDR2 is ANQGSEA. This chain's CDR3 is CSVVRRAGETQYF.

V usage is TRBV28 and J usage is TRBJ2-5; TCRdb names TRBD1, which stays unverified in the absence of DNA. This CDR3 is 13 amino acids long. The germline V gene encodes CDR1 MDHEN and CDR2 SYDVKM. CDR3: CASRAQGSETQYF.

The chain couples TRBV2 to TRBJ2-2; TCRdb picks TRBD1, but there is no DNA to check that call. Germline V gives CDR1 SNHLY, CDR2 FYNNEI. The CDR3 contains 13 residues. CDR3 in amino acids: CASRIRQYGELFF.

The chain has TRBV29-1 and TRBJ2-3. CDR1 SQVTM and CDR2 ANQGSEA come from the germline V gene. CDR3 length: 11 residues. Here the CDR3 reads CSARPSDTQYF.

The rearrangement uses TRBV5-5 and TRBJ1-1. Germline CDR1 reads SGHKS; CDR2 reads YYEKEE (reference sequence). This CDR3 is 14 amino acids long. The CDR3 protein is CASSLAATTYEAFF. The whole variable domain, filled in from reference TRBV5-5 and TRBJ1-1, reads DAGVTQSPTHLIKTRGQQVTLRCSPISGHKSVSWYQQVLGQGPQFIFQYYEKEERGRGNFPDRFSARQFPNYSSELNVNALLLGDSALYLCASSLAATTYEAFFGQGTRLTVV.

This chain connects TRBV12-3 or TRBV12-4 to TRBJ2-7; without DNA, the TCRdb call of TRBD2 cannot be checked. The CDR3 is 15 amino acids. The CDR3 is CASSFGGLAGGEQYF.